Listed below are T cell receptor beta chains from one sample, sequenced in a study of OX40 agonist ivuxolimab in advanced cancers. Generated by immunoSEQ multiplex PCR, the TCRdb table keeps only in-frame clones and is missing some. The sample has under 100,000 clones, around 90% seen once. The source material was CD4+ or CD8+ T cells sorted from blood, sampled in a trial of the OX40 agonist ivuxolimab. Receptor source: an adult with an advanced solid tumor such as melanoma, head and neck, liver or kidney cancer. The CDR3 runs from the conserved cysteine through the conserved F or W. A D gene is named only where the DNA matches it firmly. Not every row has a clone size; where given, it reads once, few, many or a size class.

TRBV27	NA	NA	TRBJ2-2	TGTGCCAGCAGTGGCAGAATGAACACCGGGGAGCTGTTTTTT	CASSGRMNTGELFF
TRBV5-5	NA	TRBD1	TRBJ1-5	TGTGCCAGCAGCCGGACAGGGGGGGATCAGCCCCAGCATTTT	CASSRTGGDQPQHF
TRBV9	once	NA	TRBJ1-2	TGTGCCAGCAGCGTAGGGTCAAGTTCCTATGGCTACACCTTC	CASSVGSSSYGYTF
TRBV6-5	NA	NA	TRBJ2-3	TGTGCCAGCAGTCTCCCGTACACAGATACGCAGTATTTT	CASSLPYTDTQYF
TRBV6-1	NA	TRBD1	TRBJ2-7	TGTGCCAGCAGTGAGAGTGGACAGGGTCGGTACGAGCAGTACTTC	CASSESGQGRYEQYF
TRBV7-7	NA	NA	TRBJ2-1	TGTGCCAGCAGCTTAGCGGGGGGGCCTGGCAATGAGCAGTTCTTC	CASSLAGGPGNEQFF
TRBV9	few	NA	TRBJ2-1	TGTGCCAGCAGCGTTAACAATGAGCAGTTCTTC	CASSVNNEQFF
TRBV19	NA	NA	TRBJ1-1	TGTGCCAGTAGTATCGCGGGGCTTGAAGCTTTCTTT	CASSIAGLEAFF
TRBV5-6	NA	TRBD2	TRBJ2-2	TGTGCCAGCAGCTTAGCTAGCGGGGAGGACGGGGAGCTGTTTTTT	CASSLASGEDGELFF
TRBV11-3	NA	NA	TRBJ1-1	TGTGCCAGCAGCTTAGATAGCAGGGGAGAGAACACTGAAGCTTTCTTT	CASSLDSRGENTEAFF
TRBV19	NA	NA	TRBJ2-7	TGTGCCAGTAGTATAGCACAACCCGTGAACGAGCAGTACTTC	CASSIAQPVNEQYF
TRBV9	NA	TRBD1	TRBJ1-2	TGTGCCAGCAGCGGCAGACAGGGAACCCCTATCTATGGCTACACCTTC	CASSGRQGTPIYGYTF
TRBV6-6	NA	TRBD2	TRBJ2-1	TGTGCCAGCAGTTACTCCCTTAAGCGGGGGGGTCGGGAGCAGTTCTTC	CASSYSLKRGGREQFF
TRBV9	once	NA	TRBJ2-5	TGTGCCAGCAGCGTCCGACTGGGCCAAGAGACCCAGTACTTC	CASSVRLGQETQYF
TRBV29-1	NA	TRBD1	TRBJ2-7	TGCAGCGTTGGGACAGGCTCCTACGAGCAGTACTTC	CSVGTGSYEQYF
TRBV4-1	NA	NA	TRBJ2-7	TGCGCCAGCAGCCAAGATATGAATTACTACGAGCAGTACTTC	CASSQDMNYYEQYF